These 31 T cell receptor beta chains share one sample of origin, sequenced in a study of neoadjuvant anti-PD-1 for oral cavity cancer. Sample time point: after neoadjuvant nivolumab, at surgical resection. This table comes from immunoSEQ multiplex PCR, and its TCRdb copy is limited to in-frame clones, with some not included. The top ten hold 7.8% of the sample, which has approximately 10,000 clones, more than 55% seen once. Sequencing used tumor tissue, obtained after nivolumab (anti-PD-1) treatment. These receptors came from a person aged 40 to 85 with oral cavity squamous cell carcinoma.

The V gene is TRBV20-1, the J gene TRBJ2-7; the D is unclear. The CDR3 covers 11 residues. The V gene's germline CDR1 is DFQATT and CDR2 SNEGSKA (reference sequence). The V gene lost 0 bases and the J gene lost 8 bases, with 8 bases spanning the gap. The CDR3 sequence is CSARDLRQQYF. Here the CDR3 DNA reads TGCAGTGCTAGAGATTTGAGACAGCAGTACTTC.

This chain links TRBV28 with TRBJ1-1; weak D call: TRBD1 (5 bases). CDR1 and CDR2 (germline): MDHEN, SYDVKM. V gave up 6 bases and J gave up 1 base, with 12 bases separating them. The CDR3 totals 14 residues. As DNA, the CDR3 is TGTGCCAGCAGAAACAGGCCGGCGAACACTGAAGCTTTCTTT. Protein product: CASRNRPANTEAFF.

This clone was seen a single time. This chain links TRBV19 with TRBJ2-3; 9 nucleotides line up with TRBD2. Germline V gene sequence: CDR1 LNHDA, CDR2 SQIVND (reference sequence). J lost 10 bases, V lost 6 bases, and 5 bases had no gene match. The CDR3 loop spans 12 amino acids. The CDR3 DNA reads TGTGCCAGTAGAGAGAGCGGGAGGTCGCAGTATTTT. Its translation: CASRESGRSQYF.

This chain uses TRBV5-1 with TRBJ2-5, with D uncertain. V was pared by 2 bases and J by 5 bases, with 10 bases between. Germline V gene sequence: CDR1 SGHRS, CDR2 YFSETQ. The CDR3 extends over 13 amino acids. The CDR3 sequence is CASSFNIGETQYF. The CDR3 region has the DNA TGCGCCAGCAGCTTCAACATAGGCGAGACCCAGTACTTC.

The chain couples TRBV19 to TRBJ2-1; D is undetermined. The CDR3 length is 12 residues. Germline assignment: CDR1 LNHDA and CDR2 SQIVND (reference sequence). The V gene lost 7 bases and the J gene lost 1 base, with 5 bases spanning the gap. The CDR3 spells CASISSYNEQFF. CDR3 bases: TGTGCCAGTATCTCTTCCTACAATGAGCAGTTCTTC.

The chain employs TRBV5-4 and TRBJ2-5, with TRBD1 matching over 7 bases. Germline V gene sequence: CDR1 SGHNT, CDR2 YYREEE (reference sequence). This CDR3 has 15 residues. The J segment lost 2 bases and the V segment lost 6 bases, leaving 10 bases of the junction unmatched. The CDR3 region has the DNA TGTGCCAGCATGCTTGGGACAGCTAGTCAAGAGACCCAGTACTTC. Protein: CASMLGTASQETQYF.

This clone has a handful of counts. The chain joins TRBV30 to TRBJ1-1; D possibly corresponds to TRBD1 (5 bases). CDR1 and CDR2 (germline): GTSNPN, SVGIG (reference sequence). The CDR3 contains 12 residues. The ends were cut back, 3 bases at V and 5 bases at J, with 10 bases in the middle. CDR3 in DNA: TGTGCCTGGAGATGGGGGGGGACTGAAGCTTTCTTT. Translated: CAWRWGGTEAFF.

CDR3 loop: CASSPSWTGGRDTQYF. As DNA, the CDR3 is TGTGCCAGTAGTCCGTCTTGGACTGGCGGTAGGGATACGCAGTATTTT. The chain carries TRBV19 and TRBJ2-3; D possibly corresponds to TRBD2 (5 bases). The CDR3 has 16 amino acids. V lost 5 bases and J 6 bases, leaving 21 bases between the germline ends. The germline CDR1 and CDR2 sequences are LNHDA and SQIVND (reference sequence).

The rearrangement links TRBV5-5 to TRBJ2-1, with D unresolved. The V and J ends lost 4 bases and 2 bases respectively, with 7 bases between them. Germline-derived CDR1 and CDR2 are SGHKS and YYEKEE (reference sequence). This CDR3 spans 13 amino acids. The CDR3 protein is CASSPAAYNEQFF. The CDR3 DNA sequence: TGTGCCAGCAGCCCGGCGGCCTACAATGAGCAGTTCTTC.

The CDR3 DNA reads TGTGCCAGCAGCCCCCGACAGGGGGCAGCCGATAATTCACCCCTCCACTTT. This sequence encodes CASSPRQGAADNSPLHF. The gene calls are TRBV14 and TRBJ1-6, with 10 bases matching TRBD1. CDR1 is SGHDN and CDR2 is FVKESK in the germline V gene. V dropped 4 bases and J dropped 5; count of bases not matched to a gene: 8. CDR3 length: 17 amino acids.

This chain joins TRBV5-8 and TRBJ2-1, with TRBD2 matching over 16 bases. The germline V gene encodes CDR1 SGHTS and CDR2 YDEGEE. The CDR3 is 17 residues long. The junction had 10 bases not matched to a gene; V was cut back by 9 bases and J by 4 bases. The CDR3 coding sequence is TGTGCCATCTCGAAGGGACTAGCGGGAGGGACTTACAATGAGCAGTTCTTC. Its protein product is CAISKGLAGGTYNEQFF.

The V gene is TRBV7-8, the J gene TRBJ2-5; D gene ambiguous. The germline gives CDR1 SGHVS, CDR2 FQNEAQ. V lost 1 base, J lost 0 bases, and 9 bases lay in between. The CDR3 sequence is 15 residues long. The CDR3 coding sequence is TGTGCCAGCAGCTTAGAACTTGGGTACCAAGAGACCCAGTACTTC. This sequence encodes CASSLELGYQETQYF.

V usage is TRBV5-1 and J usage is TRBJ2-7; D is unclear. From germline, CDR1 is SGHRS and CDR2 YFSETQ. The CDR3 loop spans 14 amino acids. The germline V and J ends were trimmed by 2 bases and 2 bases, with 11 bases remaining between them. This chain's CDR3 is CASSLIVAPYEQYF. CDR3 sequence (DNA): TGCGCCAGCAGCTTAATCGTAGCCCCCTACGAGCAGTACTTC.

V gene TRBV15 combines with J gene TRBJ2-7; D gene uncertain. The germline V and J ends were trimmed by 0 bases and 4 bases, with 7 bases remaining between them. Germline CDR1 is LNHNV and CDR2 is YYDKDF (reference sequence). The CDR3 is 13 amino acids. The CDR3 nucleotides read TGTGCCACCAGCAGAGATGTGCAGTACGAGCAGTACTTC. This encodes CATSRDVQYEQYF.

This clone was found a few times. The chain couples TRBV5-1 to TRBJ2-1, with unresolved D. The V end lost 1 base, the J end lost 1 base, and 9 bases lay between the germline ends. CDR1 and CDR2 from the germline V gene are SGHRS and YFSETQ. The CDR3 is 15 residues long. The CDR3 coding sequence is TGCGCCAGCAGCTTGTCACTGCAATCCTACAATGAGCAGTTCTTC. It codes for CASSLSLQSYNEQFF.

The chain is built from TRBV7-2 and TRBJ1-5; 8 bases are shared with TRBD1. The CDR3 is made up of 14 amino acids. After removal of 6 bases from V and 4 bases from J, the junction contained 5 bases not matched to a gene. The germline V gene encodes CDR1 SGHTA and CDR2 FQGNSA. CDR3 sequence (DNA): TGTGCCAGCAGTCCAACAGGGGGTAATCAGCCCCAGCATTTT. This gives the protein CASSPTGGNQPQHF. The entire variable domain, with the rest obtained from reference TRBV7-2 and TRBJ1-5, is as follows: GAGVSQSPSNKVTEKGKDVELRCDPISGHTALYWYRQSLGQGLEFLIYFQGNSAPDKSGLPSDRFSAERTGGSVSTLTIQRTQQEDSAVYLCASSPTGGNQPQHFGDGTRLSIL.

This clone appeared once. The V gene is TRBV7-2, the J gene TRBJ1-5, with D unresolved. Deletions cut 5 bases from V and 4 bases from J, with 9 bases between. The CDR3 extends over 13 amino acids. Germline lookup yields CDR1 SGHTA and CDR2 FQGNSA. The CDR3 DNA is TGTGCCAGCAGCGTTCGAGGGAATCAGCCCCAGCATTTT. It codes for CASSVRGNQPQHF.

The chain links TRBV5-1 to TRBJ2-3; D remains ambiguous. This CDR3 comprises 12 residues. The V and J ends lost 2 bases and 0 bases respectively, with 1 base between them. Germline CDR1 is SGHRS and CDR2 is YFSETQ. CDR3 loop: CASSFSTDTQYF. The CDR3 DNA follows: TGCGCCAGCAGCTTCAGCACAGATACGCAGTATTTT.

This clone was picked up a small number of times. This sequence joins TRBV5-1 and TRBJ1-1, with D unresolved. V shed 6 bases and J shed 1 base, with 10 bases lying between them. CDR1 SGHRS and CDR2 YFSETQ come from the germline V gene. The CDR3 sequence is 13 residues long. This CDR3 reads CASNQEPNTEAFF. CDR3 sequence (DNA): TGCGCCAGCAACCAGGAGCCGAACACTGAAGCTTTCTTT.

In this sample, this clone turned up a few times. This chain links TRBV5-4 with TRBJ2-7; D is perhaps TRBD1 or TRBD2 (5 bases each). This CDR3 contains 15 residues. Germline CDR1 reads SGHNT; CDR2 reads YYREEE (reference sequence). Trimming left V 5 bases short and J 4 bases short, with 19 bases between. The CDR3 bases are TGTGCCAGCAGTCTCGGGGCTAGCAGATCGTACGAGCAGTACTTC. It is translated as CASSLGASRSYEQYF.

The rearrangement links TRBV7-8 to TRBJ1-2, with a tentative D call TRBD1 (5 bases). CDR3 length equals 14 residues. Germline CDR1 and CDR2: SGHVS and FQNEAQ. Trimming took 5 bases from V and 5 from J, leaving 15 bases between them. Here the CDR3 DNA reads TGTGCCAGCAGCGCCGGACACGGCAGATATGGCTACACCTTC. It yields the protein CASSAGHGRYGYTF.

The chain employs TRBV11-3 and TRBJ2-3; 7 bases agree with TRBD1. Unmatched junction bases numbered 3, after V lost 6 bases and J lost 6 bases. Germline CDR1 SGHNT, CDR2 YENEEA. The CDR3 is 12 amino acids. In nucleotides, the CDR3 is TGTGCCAGCAGTCTGGACAGGGATACGCAGTATTTT. Amino acid sequence: CASSLDRDTQYF.

This sequence joins TRBV11-2 and TRBJ1-6, with 9 bases that match TRBD1. This CDR3 is built from 15 residues. Looked up from germline, CDR1 is SGHAT and CDR2 is FQNNGV. Trimming at V came to 1 base and at J to 9 bases, leaving 4 bases not matched to a gene. The CDR3 is CASSLVTGGGSPLHF. For the CDR3, the DNA is TGTGCCAGCAGCTTAGTGACAGGGGGAGGTTCACCCCTCCACTTT.

This chain links TRBV30 with TRBJ2-2; D is unclear. Trimming shortened V by 0 bases and J by 7 bases, and 9 bases separated the two germline ends. Germline values: CDR1 GTSNPN, CDR2 SVGIG (reference sequence). The CDR3 is made up of 13 amino acids. The CDR3 coding sequence is TGTGCCTGGAGTGTACGCGGAGACGGGGAGCTGTTTTTT. This translates into CAWSVRGDGELFF. The variable domain in full, with the rest retrieved from reference TRBV30 and TRBJ2-2, is SQTIHQWPATLVQPVGSPLSLECTVEGTSNPNLYWYRQAAGRGLQLLFYSVGIGQISSEVPQNLSASRPQDRQFILSSKKLLLSDSGFYLCAWSVRGDGELFFGEGSRLTVL.

The J gene is TRBJ1-1, the V gene TRBV7-8, with D perhaps matching TRBD1 (6 bases). V was trimmed by 2 bases and J by 1 base, leaving 14 bases between them. Germline V gene sequence: CDR1 SGHVS, CDR2 FQNEAQ. The length of the CDR3 is 16 residues. The CDR3 region has the DNA TGTGCCAGCAGCTTAAGGCTACAGGGAACGAACACTGAAGCTTTCTTT. Its protein is CASSLRLQGTNTEAFF.

The chain links TRBV6-1 to TRBJ2-7, with D possibly matching TRBD1 (5 bases). CDR3 size: 14 residues. Germline V gives CDR1 MNHNS, CDR2 SASEGT. Trimming removed 9 bases from V and 0 bases from J, with 15 bases in between. The DNA for the CDR3 is TGTGCCAGTCAAGGACAAGAGTACTCCTACGAGCAGTACTTC. The encoded protein is CASQGQEYSYEQYF.

This clone was seen only once. The rearrangement links TRBV7-6 to TRBJ1-3; D not certain. Germline CDR1 reads SGHVS; CDR2 reads FNYEAQ. The CDR3 runs to 13 residues. Trimming stripped 5 bases from V and 4 bases from J, with 9 bases between. This CDR3 is CASSPSPGNTIYF. The DNA for the CDR3 is TGTGCCAGCAGCCCCTCTCCGGGAAACACCATATATTTT.

In DNA form, the CDR3 reads TGTGCCAGCACCGACAGGGCGGGCTACGAGCAGTACTTC. This gives the protein CASTDRAGYEQYF. The rearrangement links TRBV13 to TRBJ2-7, with TRBD1 identical over 7 bases. CDR3 size: 13 residues. Per germline, CDR1 PRHDT and CDR2 FYEKMQ (reference sequence). Losses at the gene ends were 7 bases for V and 3 bases for J; bases not matched to a gene: 6. Together with reference TRBV13 and TRBJ2-7, the CDR3 gives the full variable domain: AAGVIQSPRHLIKEKRETATLKCYPIPRHDTVYWYQQGPGQDPQFLISFYEKMQSDKGSIPDRFSAQQFSDYHSELNMSSLELGDSALYFCASTDRAGYEQYFGPGTRLTVT.

This clone was picked up a small number of times. At one boundary the junction diverges from the germline segment, which might be a read error. The CDR3 is CASSGSVNLPQHF. The CDR3 nucleotides read TGTGCCAGCAGTGGGAGCGTCAATCTGCCCCAGCATTTT. V is TRBV2 and J is TRBJ1-5; the D is unclear. The CDR3 length is 13 residues. In germline, CDR1 is SNHLY, CDR2 FYNNEI.

This chain uses TRBV6-1 with TRBJ2-3; 8 bases are shared with TRBD2. The V gene end was trimmed by 1 base and the J gene end by 8 bases; junction bases not matched to a gene: 8. This CDR3 contains 15 residues. Germline-derived CDR1 and CDR2 are MNHNS and SASEGT. CDR3 nucleotides: TGTGCCAGCAGTGAAGTCGGGAGGGCCGAGGGTACGCAGTATTTT. Translated: CASSEVGRAEGTQYF.

The genes are TRBV20-1 and TRBJ1-1, with 7 bases lining up with TRBD1. This CDR3 contains 11 residues. V was pared by 6 bases and J by 6 bases, with 4 bases of the junction left unmatched. CDR1 and CDR2 (germline): DFQATT, SNEGSKA (reference sequence). The CDR3 protein is CSATTGAEAFF. CDR3 in DNA: TGCAGTGCGACCACAGGGGCTGAAGCTTTCTTT.